This T cell receptor (beta chain) was found in a study of cytomegalovirus exposure and HLA in healthy donors. The PCR ran on 60 Vbeta and 13 Jbeta primers. Method: immunoSEQ multiplex PCR; TCRdb's copy keeps in-frame clones and lacks some. In the table there are 110,000 or so clones, roughly 67% of which are singletons. The length of the CDR3 is 19 residues. Germline trimming cut 3 bases from V and 4 bases from J; bases unmatched to any gene: 16. Germline V lookup: CDR1 SGDLS, CDR2 YYNGEE. This TCR was sampled from a man aged 35 to 55 in good health and CMV-seronegative. This chain joins TRBV9 and TRBJ2-1; TRBD1 matches 10 bases. The material sequenced was PBMCs. CDR3 nucleotide sequence: TGTGCCAGCAGCGAAGAGCCGGGACAGGGGACCGGACTTTACAATGAGCAGTTCTTC. Translation: CASSEEPGQGTGLYNEQFF.